This TCR beta chain was identified in a study of blood T cells in healthy people across ages. As for this clonotype: Antigen specificity is unknown.

Sample-barcoded 5' priming and a J-beta primer mix drove a second PCR of 7 to 11 cycles. One entry per CDR3 protein, called by TCRdb with MiXCR from the 5' RACE reads. The sample includes fewer than 2 million distinct CDR3 sequences, roughly two fifths of them seen just once. Findings and limits, study-wide: The unknown donor CMV status may have confounded expanded clonotype changes.

Sequencing was performed on blood. The clonotype originates from a human donor in good health.

Here the CDR3 DNA reads TGTGCCAGCAGCCAACCCGGGACAGGAAACTTCTATGGCTACACCTTC. This codes for CASSQPGTGNFYGYTF. The genes are TRBV4-2 and TRBJ1-2, with 8 bases lining up with TRBD1. The germline V gene encodes CDR1 LGHNA and CDR2 YNFKEQ. V lost 2 bases and J lost 4; bases outside the gene matches: 9. The CDR3 runs to 16 residues.